The entry below describes one TCR beta chain. This sample stems from a study of monozygotic twins with inflammatory bowel disease. The CDR3 contains 14 residues. TCRdb re-called the 5' RACE reads; every CDR3 protein appears as one record, without DNA. Its clone listing holds roughly 100,000 distinct CDR3 sequences. The specimen sequenced was blood. This TCR was recovered from a human donor with ulcerative colitis or Crohn's disease, or a healthy co-twin of an affected twin (not recorded which). The gene calls are TRBV12-3 or TRBV12-4 and TRBJ2-1; TCRdb names TRBD2, which stays unverified in the absence of DNA. CDR3 amino acids: CASSLAEGLTEQFF.